These T cell receptor beta chains were read from a single sample in a study of blood T cells in healthy people across ages. TCRdb re-analysed the 5' RACE reads in MiXCR, keeping a single row per CDR3 protein. The table records approximately 730,000 distinct CDR3 sequences, approximately 39% of them present only once. Material for sequencing was blood. These receptors all come from an older woman in good health. The CDR3 runs from the conserved cysteine through the conserved F or W. The D gene is left open where the match is weak. Clone size is not always given. Where it is, it says once, few, many or a class for expanded clones.

.	TRBV5-1	TRBJ2-7	.	TGCGCCAGCACCTGGACCGCGGGCTCCTACGAGCAGTACTTC	CASTWTAGSYEQYF
.	TRBV6-5	TRBJ2-1	.	TGTGCCAGCAGTTACCCCAGGGGGGAGTACAATGAGCAGTTCTTC	CASSYPRGEYNEQFF
TRBD1	TRBV6-2/TRBV6-3	TRBJ2-2	few	TGTGCCAGCAGCTTACAGGGGGCGAACACCGGGGAGCTGTTTTTT	CASSLQGANTGELFF
TRBD1	TRBV4-1	TRBJ1-5	.	TGCGCCAGCAGCCAAGACAGGACAGGGGTTAATCAGCCCCAGCATTTT	CASSQDRTGVNQPQHF
.	TRBV7-7	TRBJ2-5	.	TGTGCTAGCAGTCCCACTGTTCGGGGTGAGCAGTACTTC	CASSPTVRGEQYF
.	TRBV11-1	TRBJ2-5	.	TGTGCCAGCAGCTGGGGCGGGCAGCTTACTGGAGAGACCCAGTACTTC	CASSWGGQLTGETQYF
.	TRBV5-1	TRBJ2-7	.	TGCGCCAGCAGCTTGGGACAGTTGGACAATGAGCAGTACTTC	CASSLGQLDNEQYF
.	TRBV5-1	TRBJ1-1	.	TGCGCCAGCAGCCCCACCGCCGGAGTGGGGAACACTGAAGCTTTCTTT	CASSPTAGVGNTEAFF
.	TRBV6-2/TRBV6-3	TRBJ1-1	few	TGTGCCAGCAGTTACCCGGGAGAGTTAGGCGCTGAAGCTTTCTTT	CASSYPGELGAEAFF
.	TRBV11-1	TRBJ2-1	many	TGTGCCAGCAGCTTTGTACAGGATGAGCAGTTCTTC	CASSFVQDEQFF
.	TRBV20-1	TRBJ2-1	.	TGCAGTGCTAGAGGTGTACAGGGTTTCCAGGAGCAGTTCTTC	CSARGVQGFQEQFF
TRBD1	TRBV7-2	TRBJ2-7	few	TGTGCCAGCAGCTCTCCTATAGGGACAGGGGGCGAGCAGTACTTC	CASSSPIGTGGEQYF
TRBD2	TRBV18	TRBJ2-1	few	TGTGCCAGCTCACCACTCCCTGGACTAGCGGGAGGCATCAACAATGAGCAGTTCTTC	CASSPLPGLAGGINNEQFF
TRBD2	TRBV5-1	TRBJ2-7	.	TGCGCCAGCAGCTCAAGCCTGGGACTAGCGGGCTACGAGCAGTACTTC	CASSSSLGLAGYEQYF
TRBD2	TRBV4-3	TRBJ2-1	.	TGCGCCAGCAGCCGCGACAGAACGAGGACTAGCGGGAATGAGCAGTTCTTC	CASSRDRTRTSGNEQFF
TRBD1	TRBV9	TRBJ2-7	few	TGTGCCAGCAGCGGGACGAAGACAGGGGGCTTATCCCTACCGGGGGAGCAGTACTTC	CASSGTKTGGLSLPGEQYF
.	TRBV12-3/TRBV12-4	TRBJ2-1	.	TGTGCCAGCAACCCGACTCTCCTTTCCTCCAATGAGCAGTTCTTC	CASNPTLLSSNEQFF
TRBD1	TRBV12-5	TRBJ2-6	few	TGTGCTAGTGGTTTGACCCTCGAATACTCAGGGGGCCGCTCTGGGGCCAACGTCCTGACTTTC	CASGLTLEYSGGRSGANVLTF
.	TRBV11-2	TRBJ2-1	few	TGTGCCAGCAGCTTAGACTTGCAGAGCTCCTACAATGAGCAGTTCTTC	CASSLDLQSSYNEQFF
TRBD1	TRBV3-1	TRBJ1-4	.	TGTGCCAGCAGCCCCTCAGGGGGCACTAATGAAAAACTGTTTTTT	CASSPSGGTNEKLFF
TRBD1	TRBV11-2	TRBJ2-7	.	TGTGCCAGCAGCCGACAGGGGGCGCATGAGCAGTACTTC	CASSRQGAHEQYF
.	TRBV6-6	TRBJ1-6	.	TGTGCCAGCAGTCCGCCGGGATCCCGCTCCTATAATTCACCCCTCCACTTT	CASSPPGSRSYNSPLHF
.	TRBV20-1	TRBJ2-1	.	TGCAGTGCTAGAGTAACCGGGACCCATGAGCAGTTCTTC	CSARVTGTHEQFF
TRBD1	TRBV3-1	TRBJ2-1	many	TGTGCCAGCAGCAAACAGGGGGGCGAGGGAAACAATGAGCAGTTCTTC	CASSKQGGEGNNEQFF
TRBD1	TRBV10-3	TRBJ1-6	few	TGTGCCATCAAGCCAGGGGGCCCAAATTCACCCCTCCACTTT	CAIKPGGPNSPLHF
TRBD1	TRBV3-1	TRBJ2-7	many	TGTGCCAGCAGCTCCGGGACAGGGACCGAGCAGTACTTC	CASSSGTGTEQYF
TRBD1	TRBV6-1	TRBJ2-7	few	TGTGCCAGCAACCTGGACAGGGCCTACGAGCAGTACTTC	CASNLDRAYEQYF
.	TRBV10-2	TRBJ2-7	once	TGCGCCAGCTCCCCCTCGGGACTCCTCAATGAGCAGTACTTC	CASSPSGLLNEQYF
.	TRBV7-3	TRBJ2-5	.	TGTGCCAGCAGCCCGCGATTTATGAGCGGCCAAGAGACCCAGAACTTC	CASSPRFMSGQETQNF
.	TRBV6-4	TRBJ2-3	.	TGTGCCAGCAGTGCCGGTCGGACCCCTAGCACAGATACGCAGTATTTT	CASSAGRTPSTDTQYF
TRBD1	TRBV6-2/TRBV6-3	TRBJ1-5	few	TGTGCCAGCAGTTACAGTGGACAGGGTGTCTACAGCAATCAGCCCCAGCATTTT	CASSYSGQGVYSNQPQHF
.	TRBV5-6	TRBJ2-7	few	TGTGCCAGCAGCTTGATGGGTACTAGCTTCGAGCAGTACTTC	CASSLMGTSFEQYF
TRBD1	TRBV7-9	TRBJ2-7	.	TGTGCCAGCAGCTCGCGGGGACAGGGCTACGAGCAGTACTTC	CASSSRGQGYEQYF
TRBD1	TRBV3-1	TRBJ2-2	few	TGTGCCAGCAGCCAAGGGAGGACAGGCGGCACCGGGGAGCTGTTTTTT	CASSQGRTGGTGELFF
.	TRBV3-1	TRBJ2-7	many	TGTGCCAGCAGCCAAGAGTTCCACGAGCAGTACTTC	CASSQEFHEQYF
.	TRBV20-1	TRBJ2-7	once	TGCAGTGCTAGGGTACCGGGACGCTCCTACGAGCAGTACTTC	CSARVPGRSYEQYF
.	TRBV12-3/TRBV12-4	TRBJ2-6	many	TGTGCCAGCACCGTGGACGCCACTGGGGCCAACGTCCTGACTTTC	CASTVDATGANVLTF
.	TRBV28	TRBJ2-3	.	TGTGCCAGCAGTTTAATACAGGGCGTGGCAGATACGCAGTATTTT	CASSLIQGVADTQYF
TRBD1	TRBV9	TRBJ2-1	few	TGTGCCAGCAGCCGGACAGGGGGCTTCCCCAGCTCCTACAATGAGCAGTTCTTC	CASSRTGGFPSSYNEQFF
TRBD2	TRBV11-2	TRBJ2-3	.	TGTGCCAGCAGCCGCCCCCCCGCGGGAGGGTTCACAGATACGCAGTATTTT	CASSRPPAGGFTDTQYF
.	TRBV21-1	TRBJ2-2	.	TGTGCCAGCAGCAGAGCGGGACAGGAGATTAACACCGGGGAGCTGTTTTTT	CASSRAGQEINTGELFF
.	TRBV29-1	TRBJ2-7	.	TGCAGCGTAGCCGGGACCCCTGAGAGGGGGACGGCTCGTGAGCAGTACTTC	CSVAGTPERGTAREQYF
TRBD2	TRBV18	TRBJ2-5	few	TGTGCCAGCTCACCACCGGGACTAGCGGGATTGAAAGAGACCCAGTACTTC	CASSPPGLAGLKETQYF
.	TRBV10-3	TRBJ2-1	.	TGTGCCATCAGTGATTCACGGGGCGGCAATGAGCAGTTCTTC	CAISDSRGGNEQFF
.	TRBV2	TRBJ1-5	many	TGTGCCAGCAGTGACGTATATAGCAATCAGCCCCAGCATTTT	CASSDVYSNQPQHF
.	TRBV12-3/TRBV12-4	TRBJ2-7	few	TGTGCCAGCAGTTACTCGGGAGACCAAGGAGAGCAGTACTTC	CASSYSGDQGEQYF
TRBD2	TRBV3-1	TRBJ2-3	.	TGTGCCAGCAGGTCAGCGGGAGGGACAGATACGCAGTATTTT	CASRSAGGTDTQYF
.	TRBV3-1	TRBJ1-4	.	TGTGCCAGCAGCCGATTCGAAAAACTGTTTTTT	CASSRFEKLFF
TRBD2	TRBV10-3	TRBJ2-1	many	TGTGCCATCAGTGTGTTCCTAGCGGGGAACAACAATGAGCAGTTCTTC	CAISVFLAGNNNEQFF
.	TRBV6-2/TRBV6-3	TRBJ2-5	.	TGTGCCAGCAGTTACTCGCGGGGCCAAGAGACCCAGTACTTC	CASSYSRGQETQYF
.	TRBV25-1	TRBJ2-3	many	TGTGCCAGCAGTGAGGGACTTGGCACAGATACGCAGTATTTT	CASSEGLGTDTQYF
.	TRBV3-1	TRBJ1-2	few	TGTGCCAGCAGCCGTTGGGACACGCCTAACTATGGCTACACCTTC	CASSRWDTPNYGYTF
.	TRBV10-3	TRBJ1-2	few	TGTGCCATCAGTACGGGAGCTTCTAACTATGGCTACACCTTC	CAISTGASNYGYTF
.	TRBV4-2	TRBJ1-2	few	TGTGCCAGCAGCCAAGACTGGCAGGGTCACGGCGGCTACACCTTC	CASSQDWQGHGGYTF
.	TRBV27	TRBJ2-7	.	TGTGCCAGCATCGGCCCCAATTCCTACGAGCAGTACTTC	CASIGPNSYEQYF